This T cell receptor (beta chain) was sequenced for a study of shared clonotypes between healthy human individuals. Caucasian adults residing in Nashville, Tennessee made up all the donors. Sequenced by immunoSEQ multiplex PCR; TCRdb stores in-frame clones only, minus some. The data show 450,000 or so clones, 77% seen once. From germline, CDR1 is SGHNT and CDR2 YYREEE (reference sequence). The V and J ends lost 4 bases and 1 base respectively, with 11 bases between them. The CDR3 consists of 15 residues. V gene TRBV5-4 combines with J gene TRBJ2-2, with D tentatively TRBD1 or TRBD2 (6 bases each). The sequence was collected from a woman in her thirties or forties in good health. Some clones in this sample may be carry-over from other donors' samples. Source material: PBMCs. The CDR3 DNA follows: TGTGCCAGCAGCCCGGGGGCAGTGAACACCGGGGAGCTGTTTTTT. Translated, it gives CASSPGAVNTGELFF.